Sequencing of this T cell receptor (beta chain) was carried out in a study of blood T cell repertoires in COVID-19. TCRdb's copy holds only in-frame clones and misses some; the assay was immunoSEQ multiplex PCR. The sample lists 110,000 to 150,000 clones; roughly four fifths were seen once. V lost 3 bases and J lost 3, with 13 bases in between. This CDR3 region has 14 residues. Per the germline V gene, CDR1 is SGHDT and CDR2 is YYEEEE. This chain uses TRBV5-6 with TRBJ2-7; D possibly corresponds to TRBD1 (6 bases). Specimen: peripheral blood. The sequence was collected from a woman of 80 years or more with acute or convalescent COVID-19. For the CDR3, the DNA is TGTGCCAGCAGCTCGAACAGGGACCACTACGAGCAGTACTTC. It encodes CASSSNRDHYEQYF.